Each of the 19 T cell receptor beta chains below was sequenced from the same sample in a study of regulatory T cells in long-lasting Graves disease. The time point was: newly diagnosed GD, antithyroid drugs for less than 3 months. There was RNA extracted from PBMCs, and the TCR library was made from it. Investigators prepared the TCR beta libraries by applying iRepertoire HTBI primers and Arm-PCR of CDR3 regions. TCRdb independently ran MiXCR on the multiplex PCR reads; one entry per CDR3 protein. The data show 400,000 to 500,000 distinct CDR3 sequences, with approximately 14% seen just once and over 15% held by the top ten. The data also belong to a second study, concerning T cells in Graves' hyperthyroidism and ophthalmopathy.

Material: peripheral blood mononuclear cells (PBMCs), obtained at new diagnosis, from a patient treated with antithyroid drugs. The source is a woman aged 50 to 60 with Graves disease.

This clonotype was seen at least ten times. The chain uses TRBV18 and TRBJ1-1; 8 nucleotides align to TRBD1. The germline gives CDR1 KGHSH, CDR2 LQKENI. This CDR3 contains 17 residues. Germline trimming cut 0 bases from V and 0 bases from J; bases unmatched to any gene: 6. The CDR3 nucleotides are TGTGCCAGCTCACCACCGTCCGGGACAGGAATGAACACTGAAGCTTTCTTT. It encodes CASSPPSGTGMNTEAFF. The whole variable domain, remainder taken from reference TRBV18 and TRBJ1-1, is NAGVMQNPRHLVRRRGQEARLRCSPMKGHSHVYWYRQLPEEGLKFMVYLQKENIIDESGMPKERFSAEFPKEGPSILRIQQVVRGDSAAYFCASSPPSGTGMNTEAFFGQGTRLTVV.

V and J are TRBV20-1 and TRBJ1-4, with D tentatively TRBD1 (5 bases). CDR1 is DFQATT and CDR2 is SNEGSKA in the germline V gene (reference sequence). This CDR3 is built from 12 residues. V lost 3 bases, J lost 5 bases, and 7 bases lay in between. The CDR3 sequence is CSASQGNEKLFF. The CDR3 DNA sequence: TGCAGTGCTAGCCAGGGAAATGAAAAACTGTTTTTT.

The chain links TRBV30 to TRBJ1-2; D remains unclear. V dropped 4 bases and J dropped 5 bases, with 26 bases sitting between them. The CDR3 length is 17 residues. Germline loops: CDR1 GTSNPN, CDR2 SVGIG (reference sequence). CDR3 DNA: TGTGCCTGGACCAAAATTTCGGAGGCAGCAATTTCTTATGGCTACACCTTC. This encodes CAWTKISEAAISYGYTF.

This clonotype appeared many times. The CDR3 here is CSASRGLAGGLSYNEQFF. The CDR3 DNA is TGCAGTGCTAGCCGAGGGCTAGCGGGAGGTTTATCCTACAATGAGCAGTTCTTC. The genes are TRBV20-1 and TRBJ2-1, with 11 bases fitting TRBD2. Trimming took 3 bases from V and 1 from J; bases not matched to a gene: 11. The length of the CDR3 is 18 residues. From germline, CDR1 is DFQATT and CDR2 SNEGSKA (reference sequence).

V is TRBV7-9 and J is TRBJ1-5; D is ambiguous. Germline CDR1 is SEHNR and CDR2 is FQNEAQ (reference sequence). Trimming left V 8 bases short and J 9 bases short, with 11 bases between. This CDR3 spans 11 amino acids. CDR3 sequence reads: CASSLGGPQHF. CDR3 DNA: TGTGCCAGCTCCCTAGGTGGGCCCCAGCATTTT.

This clonotype was seen ten or more times. The chain is built from TRBV6-9 and TRBJ2-1, with unresolved D. This CDR3 has 14 amino acids. V lost 3 bases and J lost 3, with 9 bases in between. Germline V CDR1 and CDR2: MNHGY, SVAAGI. The CDR3 here is CASSYGGNYNEQFF. CDR3 coding DNA: TGTGCCAGCAGTTACGGTGGGAACTACAATGAGCAGTTCTTC.

As DNA, the CDR3 is TGCGCCAGCAGACAAAACGGTCAAGAGACCCAGTACTTC. It yields the protein CASRQNGQETQYF. The gene calls are TRBV5-1 and TRBJ2-5; D not certain. The CDR3 is 13 residues long. V lost 5 bases and J lost 2, with 10 bases in between. The germline V gene encodes CDR1 SGHRS and CDR2 YFSETQ.

The sample holds many counts of this clonotype. The rearrangement joins TRBV5-1 to TRBJ1-5, with TRBD1 matching over 8 bases. Trimming at V came to 4 bases and at J to 8 bases, leaving 11 bases not matched to a gene. In germline, CDR1 is SGHRS, CDR2 YFSETQ. The CDR3 length is 15 residues. The CDR3 coding sequence is TGCGCCAGCAGCCCGGGCGCAGGGGGCATGGAGCCCCAGCATTTT. This gives the protein CASSPGAGGMEPQHF.

This clonotype was counted ten times or more. The CDR3 loop is CASSQGQTIYGYTF. CDR3 coding DNA: TGTGCCAGCAGCCAGGGACAGACCATCTATGGCTACACCTTC. The V call is TRBV3-1, the J call TRBJ1-2; 7 nucleotides match TRBD1. Trimming at V came to 3 bases and at J to 4 bases, leaving 5 bases not matched to a gene. CDR3 length: 14 amino acids. Germline V gene lookup returns CDR1 LGHDT and CDR2 YNNKEL (reference sequence).

As to this clonotype: Being one base from a much bigger clone, this may be a read error. The chain uses TRBV27 and TRBJ2-1; no definite D call. Germline CDR1 reads MNHEY; CDR2 reads SMNVEV (reference sequence). The CDR3 has 13 residues. CDR3 in amino acids: CVSSLYGYNEQFF. CDR3 sequence (DNA): TGTGTCAGCAGTTTATACGGCTACAATGAGCAGTTCTTC.

About this clonotype: Given a much more abundant clone one base away, this may be a read error. Without the conserved terminal phenylalanine or tryptophan, this CDR3 likely stems from a read error. This chain uses TRBV6-2 or TRBV6-3 with TRBJ2-7, with D uncertain. The ends were cut back, 4 bases at V and 5 bases at J, with 15 bases in the middle. CDR1 MNHEY and CDR2 SVGEGT come from the germline V gene. There are 14 residues in the CDR3. The CDR3: CASSLGALVNEQYS. In DNA, the CDR3 is TGTGCCAGCAGTTTGGGCGCGCTGGTCAACGAGCAGTACTCC.

The table lists this clonotype with many counts. The chain employs TRBV29-1 and TRBJ2-5; 7 nucleotides align to TRBD1. This CDR3 has 11 residues. Unmatched junction bases numbered 3, after V lost 7 bases and J lost 4 bases. CDR1 and CDR2 (germline): SQVTM, ANQGSEA. The CDR3 nucleotides are TGCAGCGAAGGGACAGTAGAGACCCAGTACTTC. This codes for CSEGTVETQYF.

This clonotype has at least ten counts. The V call is TRBV6-1, the J call TRBJ2-2; TRBD1 aligns across 9 bases. CDR1 and CDR2 from the germline V gene are MNHNS and SASEGT. Losses at the gene ends were 6 bases for V and 8 bases for J; bases not matched to a gene: 7. The CDR3 has 14 residues. The DNA of the CDR3 is TGTGCCAGCAGATCAGACAGGGGGATAGGGGAGCTGTTTTTT. Encoded protein: CASRSDRGIGELFF.

This clonotype was recorded many times. CDR3 region: CASRLLLAGGIYNEQFF. CDR3 coding DNA: TGTGCCAGCAGGCTTCTCCTAGCGGGAGGTATCTACAATGAGCAGTTCTTC. This chain uses TRBV27 with TRBJ2-1, with 11 bases lining up with TRBD2. Germline V lookup: CDR1 MNHEY, CDR2 SMNVEV (reference sequence). V dropped 6 bases and J dropped 3; count of bases not matched to a gene: 10. This CDR3 contains 17 residues.

There are many counts of this clonotype. V and J are TRBV9 and TRBJ1-1; D not certain. The CDR3 sequence is 14 residues long. The germline V and J ends were trimmed by 5 bases and 3 bases, with 14 bases remaining between them. Germline CDR1 SGDLS, CDR2 YYNGEE. The chain's CDR3 is CASSRTLADTEAFF. CDR3 nucleotides: TGTGCCAGCAGTCGTACTCTCGCGGACACTGAAGCTTTCTTT.

This clonotype was counted between two and nine times. The chain uses TRBV6-2 or TRBV6-3 and TRBJ2-1; 10 positions agree with TRBD2. The germline V gene has CDR1 MNHEY and CDR2 SVGEGT. V gave up 2 bases and J gave up 6 bases; unmatched junction bases: 10. The CDR3 loop spans 17 amino acids. The CDR3 sequence is CASSYNRGSGRPNEQFF. In DNA, the CDR3 is TGTGCCAGCAGTTACAACCGGGGTAGCGGGAGGCCCAATGAGCAGTTCTTC.

This clonotype came up many times. CDR3 sequence (DNA): TGTGCCAGCAGTCGGTCCCCTAGCAATCAGCCCCAGCATTTT. Residues: CASSRSPSNQPQHF. The chain is built from TRBV6-1 and TRBJ1-5; D uncertain. CDR1 MNHNS and CDR2 SASEGT come from the germline V gene. The CDR3 is 14 amino acids. Deletions cut 5 bases from V and 0 bases from J, with 8 bases between.

The chain employs TRBV9 and TRBJ1-3; tentatively, D is TRBD1 (5 bases). V lost 0 bases to trimming and J lost 0 bases, with 13 bases between them. CDR3 size: 17 residues. The germline V gene encodes CDR1 SGDLS and CDR2 YYNGEE. The CDR3 DNA sequence: TGTGCCAGCAGCGTAGGGGCAGGGACGAGCTCTGGAAACACCATATATTTT. It yields the protein CASSVGAGTSSGNTIYF.

Only a few counts were recorded for this clonotype. This sequence joins TRBV18 and TRBJ1-2; 7 bases line up with TRBD1. The J segment lost 8 bases and the V segment lost 3 bases, leaving 3 bases of the junction unmatched. The CDR3 has 12 residues. The germline CDR1 and CDR2 sequences are KGHSH and LQKENI. CDR3 sequence reads: CASSPGTVGYTF. In DNA, the CDR3 is TGTGCCAGCTCACCGGGGACAGTGGGCTACACCTTC. Using reference TRBV18 and TRBJ1-2 for the parts outside the CDR3, the full variable domain is NAGVMQNPRHLVRRRGQEARLRCSPMKGHSHVYWYRQLPEEGLKFMVYLQKENIIDESGMPKERFSAEFPKEGPSILRIQQVVRGDSAAYFCASSPGTVGYTFGSGTRLTVV.